This is a list of T cell receptor beta chains from one sample in a study of T cell repertoires in cytomegalovirus infection. TCRdb re-analysed the reads in MiXCR, keeping a single row per CDR3 protein. Of under 300,000 distinct CDR3 sequences listed, 20% to 25% are singletons. Their recognized antigens are unknown. The sample in question was cultured PBMCs, obtained from culture after CMV antigen stimulation. These receptors were taken from a human donor in good health (CMV status not recorded). Some clones in this sample may be carry-over from other donors' samples. Each CDR3 is given with its conserved first and last residue. D genes are given only for firm matches. Some rows mark clone size as missing; the rest say once, few, many or name a class of expanded clone.

>TRBJ2-3|TRBD1|TRBV24-1|NA
CATSDRRDSSTDTQYF
TGTGCCACCAGTGACCGCCGGGACAGCAGCACAGATACGCAGTATTTT
>TRBJ1-1|TRBD1|TRBV7-2|many
CASSRAGTGVSGTEAFF
TGTGCCAGCAGCCGGGCGGGGACAGGGGTATCGGGCACTGAAGCTTTCTTT
>TRBJ2-5|NA|TRBV12-3/TRBV12-4|NA
CASSLEVGEGMGETQYF
TGTGCCAGCAGTTTGGAGGTGGGAGAGGGTATGGGAGAGACCCAGTACTTC
>TRBJ2-1|NA|TRBV7-6|NA
CASSLVPQGGAYNEQFF
TGTGCCAGCAGCTTAGTACCACAGGGAGGCGCCTACAATGAGCAGTTCTTC
>TRBJ1-4|TRBD1|TRBV6-1|NA
CASSEAGTGNEKLFF
TGTGCCAGCAGTGAAGCGGGGACAGGGAATGAAAAACTGTTTTTT
>TRBJ2-7|TRBD2|TRBV7-3|NA
CASSLTTSGSHEQYF
TGTGCCAGCAGCTTAACTACTAGCGGGAGCCACGAGCAGTACTTC
>TRBJ2-5|TRBD1|TRBV27|few
CASSLTRGNQETQYF
TGTGCCAGCAGCTTGACCAGGGGGAACCAAGAGACCCAGTACTTC
>TRBJ1-2|NA|TRBV7-9|many
CASSLARYRVFFYGYTF
TGTGCCAGCAGCTTAGCCCGCTACCGGGTTTTTTTCTATGGCTACACCTTC
>TRBJ2-3|NA|TRBV7-8|many
CASSLDERTTDTQYF
TGTGCCAGCAGCTTAGACGAACGAACGACAGATACGCAGTATTTT
>TRBJ2-1|TRBD2|TRBV29-1|NA
CSVGLAGNQFF
TGCAGCGTTGGACTAGCGGGAAATCAGTTCTTC
>TRBJ2-7|NA|TRBV15|NA
CATSESRLGEQYF
TGTGCCACCAGCGAGAGCCGGCTCGGCGAGCAGTACTTC
>TRBJ1-6|TRBD1|TRBV7-2|many
CASSLVGTGGTNSPLHF
TGTGCCAGCAGCTTAGTCGGGACAGGGGGAACTAATTCACCCCTCCACTTT
>TRBJ2-2|NA|TRBV11-3|few
CASSSRDSGLNTGELFF
TGTGCCAGCAGCTCCCGGGATAGCGGATTAAACACCGGGGAGCTGTTTTTT
>TRBJ1-2|NA|TRBV7-9|few
CASSFGQTNYGYTF
TGTGCCAGCAGCTTTGGACAGACTAACTATGGCTACACCTTC
>TRBJ2-5|NA|TRBV5-4|NA
CASSINSETQYF
TGTGCCAGCAGCATCAATTCGGAGACCCAGTACTTC
>TRBJ2-5|NA|TRBV12-3/TRBV12-4|few
CASSRARGSGTQYF
TGTGCCAGCAGCCGGGCGCGAGGGTCTGGGACCCAGTACTTC
>TRBJ2-3|TRBD1|TRBV24-1|NA
CATSDAGTGITDTQYF
TGTGCCACCAGTGATGCCGGGACAGGGATAACAGATACGCAGTATTTT
>TRBJ1-5|NA|TRBV7-2|many
CASSLGTPRGNQPQHF
TGTGCCAGCAGCCTAGGGACACCTAGAGGTAATCAGCCCCAGCATTTT
>TRBJ1-1|NA|TRBV7-9|NA
CASSLDPKEAFF
TGTGCCAGCAGCTTAGATCCCAAAGAAGCTTTCTTT
>TRBJ2-7|TRBD2|TRBV7-9|NA
CASSPRTSENYEQYF
TGTGCCAGCAGCCCCCGGACTAGCGAGAACTACGAGCAGTACTTC
>TRBJ2-1|NA|TRBV29-1|few
CSVLFYNEQFF
TGCAGCGTCCTGTTCTACAATGAGCAGTTCTTC
>TRBJ1-3|NA|TRBV12-3/TRBV12-4|many
CASSLGQSILF
TGTGCCAGCAGTCTAGGACAGTCAATCCTTTTT
>TRBJ2-5|NA|TRBV15|few
CATSPQMAGGGETQYF
TGTGCCACCAGCCCCCAGATGGCAGGGGGGGGAGAGACCCAGTACTTC
>TRBJ2-7|NA|TRBV7-8|NA
CASSHWAGSSYEQYF
TGTGCCAGCAGTCACTGGGCGGGGAGCTCCTACGAGCAGTACTTC
>TRBJ2-1|TRBD2|TRBV27|NA
CASSLGGRAPGEQFF
TGTGCCAGCAGTTTAGGCGGGAGGGCCCCCGGTGAGCAGTTCTTC
>TRBJ2-2|NA|TRBV12-3/TRBV12-4|few
CASSPFSRAGELFF
TGTGCCAGCAGTCCCTTCTCGAGGGCCGGGGAGCTGTTTTTT
>TRBJ2-1|TRBD2|TRBV7-9|few
CASSVSGSHEQFF
TGTGCCAGCAGTGTGAGCGGGAGCCATGAGCAGTTCTTC
>TRBJ1-1|TRBD1|TRBV12-3/TRBV12-4|NA
CASSFTLGGTGAGTEAFF
TGTGCCAGCAGTTTTACCCTAGGGGGAACAGGGGCGGGCACTGAAGCTTTCTTT
>TRBJ2-2|TRBD2|TRBV7-2|NA
CASSYTTSANTGELFF
TGTGCCAGCAGCTATACGACTAGCGCGAACACCGGGGAGCTGTTTTTT
>TRBJ2-1|TRBD1|TRBV7-6|NA
CASSLGTGGLYNEQFF
TGTGCCAGCAGCTTGGGGACAGGGGGGCTCTACAATGAGCAGTTCTTC
>TRBJ2-3|NA|TRBV20-1|many
CSARWGPTDTQYF
TGCAGTGCTAGGTGGGGTCCCACAGATACGCAGTATTTT
>TRBJ2-7|TRBD2|TRBV7-9|many
CASSSGTSGSRYEQYF
TGTGCCAGCAGCTCTGGGACTAGCGGGAGTCGGTACGAGCAGTACTTC
>TRBJ1-1|NA|TRBV12-3/TRBV12-4|few
CASTNRDDMNTEAFF
TGTGCCAGCACCAACAGGGACGATATGAACACTGAAGCTTTCTTT
>TRBJ2-1|NA|TRBV7-2|many
CASSPPPGSRVLEEGEQFF
TGTGCCAGCAGCCCCCCCCCGGGTTCTCGGGTATTAGAGGAGGGTGAGCAGTTCTTC
>TRBJ2-5|TRBD2|TRBV6-2/TRBV6-3|few
CASKLAGEGETQYF
TGTGCCAGCAAACTAGCGGGAGAAGGAGAGACCCAGTACTTC
>TRBJ1-2|NA|TRBV6-1|many
CATRPGLNYGYTF
TGTGCCACCAGGCCCGGATTGAACTATGGCTACACCTTC
>TRBJ2-3|NA|TRBV2|NA
CASWRVDTQYF
TGTGCCAGCTGGAGGGTAGATACGCAGTATTTT
>TRBJ2-3|TRBD2|TRBV7-2|many
CASSLGVPSGRASDTQYF
TGTGCCAGCAGCTTAGGTGTTCCTAGCGGGAGGGCCTCCGATACGCAGTATTTT
>TRBJ2-1|NA|TRBV10-3|few
CAISESGIMGNEQFF
TGTGCCATCAGTGAGAGCGGCATAATGGGCAATGAGCAGTTCTTC
>TRBJ1-5|NA|TRBV12-3/TRBV12-4|many
CASSSGATVSNQPQHF
TGTGCCAGCAGTTCGGGGGCGACGGTGAGCAATCAGCCCCAGCATTTT
>TRBJ2-7|NA|TRBV7-2|many
CASSLLAATYEQYF
TGTGCCAGCAGCTTATTAGCGGCCACCTACGAGCAGTACTTC
>TRBJ2-1|NA|TRBV7-6|many
CASSSLGLDNEQFF
TGTGCCAGCAGCTCACTCGGACTGGACAATGAGCAGTTCTTC